This paragraph reports one T cell receptor beta chain. What it binds is unknown. This entry comes from a study of cytomegalovirus exposure and HLA in healthy donors. For the study at large: Genotyping showed about 80% of 398 donors falling in the Caucasian-associated ancestry cluster. Points from the study as a whole: Presence/absence results assume similar sequencing depth per donor, which may not hold. Among the most significant clusters, several appeared linked to common viral pathogens in a later analysis. TCR beta V- and J-gene trimming, according to a later analysis, was linked to a missense DCLRE1C variant.

The length of the CDR3 is 16 residues. The germline gives CDR1 MGHRA, CDR2 YSYEKL. Trimming took 2 bases from V and 5 from J, leaving 18 bases between them. The PCR used 60 Vbeta and 13 Jbeta primers. The data were produced by immunoSEQ multiplex PCR, yet TCRdb's version contains in-frame clones alone and is incomplete. This sample has approximately 130,000 clones, with about four fifths found just once. The chain combines TRBV4-1 with TRBJ1-1, with D tentatively TRBD1 (6 bases). The sample comprised PBMCs. The sequence was collected from a male donor in good health and CMV-seronegative. CDR3 sequence (DNA): TGCGCCAGCAGCCAACCCGGGGTGAGGGGGAATACTGAAGCTTTCTTT. It specifies CASSQPGVRGNTEAFF.